Presented here are 20 T cell receptor beta chains from one specimen sequenced in a study of T cells in Graves' hyperthyroidism and ophthalmopathy. There were TCR beta CDR3 regions amplified from RNA transcripts. Researchers ran a first-round RT-PCR on the TCR CDR3 using the HTBI primer set. TCRdb analysed the multiplex PCR reads with MiXCR anew, one entry per CDR3 protein. The profile shows 530,000 or so distinct CDR3 sequences, more than 15% of them singletons. Sequenced material: blood. The receptors were gathered from a woman between 18 and 30 years old with Graves' ophthalmopathy.

The table lists this clonotype with many counts. CDR3 sequence reads: CASSPRGREGRNIQYF. The CDR3 nucleotides are TGCGCCAGCAGCCCCCGTGGGCGGGAGGGAAGAAACATTCAGTACTTC. The chain is built from TRBV5-1 and TRBJ2-4, with 9 bases identical to TRBD2. Germline V gene data show CDR1 as SGHRS and CDR2 as YFSETQ. This CDR3 has 16 residues. V lost 4 bases to trimming and J lost 6 bases; unmatched junction nucleotides: 11.

This clonotype was seen ten or more times. The rearrangement uses TRBV2 and TRBJ2-7, with D tentatively TRBD1 or TRBD2 (5 bases each). There are 12 residues in the CDR3. CDR1 SNHLY and CDR2 FYNNEI come from the germline V gene. Trimming stripped 10 bases from V and 2 bases from J, with 12 bases between. CDR3 coding DNA: TGTGCCACCCGAGGGGACCCCTACGAGCAGTACTTC. This sequence encodes CATRGDPYEQYF. The whole variable domain, remainder taken from reference TRBV2 and TRBJ2-7, is EPEVTQTPSHQVTQMGQEVILRCVPISNHLYFYWYRQILGQKVEFLVSFYNNEISEKSEIFDDQFSVERPDGSNFTLKIRSTKLEDSAMYFCATRGDPYEQYFGPGTRLTVT.

This clonotype was seen many times. J is TRBJ1-5 and V is TRBV27; possible D gene TRBD1, 5 bases. The germline gives CDR1 MNHEY, CDR2 SMNVEV (reference sequence). The ends were cut back, 2 bases at V and 3 bases at J, with 8 bases in the middle. This CDR3 comprises 14 residues. CDR3 DNA: TGTGCCAGCAGTTTAACAGGTAACAATCAGCCCCAGCATTTT. This gives the protein CASSLTGNNQPQHF.

This clonotype was detected only a few times. V is TRBV5-7 and J is TRBJ2-1; D gene ambiguous. TRBV5-7 is sorted into the ORF group, with uncertain function. The CDR3 covers 14 residues. V lost 7 bases and J 2 bases, leaving 13 bases between the germline ends. The CDR3 sequence: CASVRSPPYNEQFF. The CDR3 nucleotides are TGTGCCAGCGTACGCTCTCCACCCTACAATGAGCAGTTCTTC.

This clonotype was counted at least ten times. This chain uses TRBV6-1 with TRBJ1-1; TRBD1 agrees at 7 bases. With V trimmed by 6 bases and J by 0 bases, 4 bases remained unmatched. Germline V CDR1 and CDR2: MNHNS, SASEGT. The CDR3 contains 14 residues. The CDR3 reads CASRTTGMNTEAFF. The CDR3 nucleotides are TGTGCCAGCAGGACGACAGGGATGAACACTGAAGCTTTCTTT.

This clonotype was recorded a few times. The gene calls are TRBV19 and TRBJ2-7, with D perhaps being TRBD1 or TRBD2 (5 bases each). The V end lost 1 base, the J end lost 2 bases, and 12 bases lay between the germline ends. There are 15 residues in the CDR3. From germline, CDR1 is LNHDA and CDR2 SQIVND (reference sequence). The CDR3 DNA reads as TGTGCCAGTAGTATAGGAGGGACGGGAACCTACGAGCAGTACTTC. The encoded protein is CASSIGGTGTYEQYF.

The CDR3 region is CASSQEGGNEQYF. In nucleotides, the CDR3 is TGTGCCAGCAGCCAAGAGGGGGGGAACGAGCAGTACTTC. The rearrangement links TRBV4-2 to TRBJ2-7; 7 bases are shared with TRBD2. Germline V gene lookup returns CDR1 LGHNA and CDR2 YNFKEQ. CDR3 length: 13 amino acids. Trimming removed 0 bases from V and 5 bases from J; junction bases left unmatched: 1.

At least ten counts were recorded for this clonotype. The rearrangement uses TRBV20-1 and TRBJ1-5, with 9 bases lining up with TRBD1. The CDR3 is 17 amino acids. CDR1 and CDR2 from the germline V gene are DFQATT and SNEGSKA (reference sequence). V gave up 6 bases and J gave up 1 base; unmatched junction bases: 13. The CDR3 DNA reads TGCAGTGCCTTGGACAGGGGATACATGGGAAGCAATCAGCCCCAGCATTTT. This codes for CSALDRGYMGSNQPQHF.

This chain connects TRBV28 to TRBJ1-6; perhaps TRBD1 as D (5 bases). The germline V gene encodes CDR1 MDHEN and CDR2 SYDVKM. Trimming removed 5 bases from V and 0 bases from J, with 11 bases in between. The CDR3 length is 16 residues. CDR3 in amino acids: CASSADKFSYNSPLHF. The CDR3 DNA is TGTGCCAGCAGTGCGGACAAGTTCTCCTATAATTCACCCCTCCACTTT.

This clonotype was seen at least ten times. The V call is TRBV27, the J call TRBJ1-2; the match to TRBD1 covers 8 bases. The CDR3 sequence is 15 residues long. CDR1 and CDR2 (germline): MNHEY, SMNVEV (reference sequence). J lost 7 bases, V lost 5 bases, and 12 bases had no gene match. This CDR3 reads CASSPQGANVVGYTF. In DNA form, the CDR3 reads TGTGCCAGCAGTCCCCAGGGGGCGAATGTCGTTGGCTACACCTTC.

This clonotype was counted ten times or more. The chain combines TRBV3-1 with TRBJ2-5; 8 bases agree with TRBD2. Germline V gives CDR1 LGHDT, CDR2 YNNKEL (reference sequence). The CDR3 has 18 residues. V shed 1 base and J 1 base; nucleotides not matched to a gene: 11. The CDR3: CASSQAGYVAGGQETQYF. The DNA for the CDR3 is TGTGCCAGCAGCCAAGCAGGCTACGTGGCGGGGGGCCAAGAGACCCAGTACTTC.

This clonotype was seen repeatedly, ten times or more. This chain links TRBV5-1 with TRBJ2-2; possible D gene TRBD1, 5 bases. Germline V gene sequence: CDR1 SGHRS, CDR2 YFSETQ. This CDR3 contains 12 residues. Trimming pared 5 bases from V and 5 bases from J, leaving 7 bases between. This chain's CDR3 is CASRGATGELFF. The CDR3 bases are TGCGCCAGCAGAGGGGCAACCGGGGAGCTGTTTTTT.

DNA of the CDR3: TGTGCCAGCAGCTTAGCTGGCACCGGCGGACACACAGATACGCAGTATTTT. Translated, it gives CASSLAGTGGHTDTQYF. V and J are TRBV7-9 and TRBJ2-3, with a possible D match to TRBD1 (5 bases). The CDR3 is 17 amino acids. V lost 0 bases to trimming and J lost 2 bases, with 15 bases between them. Germline CDR1 and CDR2: SEHNR and FQNEAQ (reference sequence).

This clonotype was counted at least ten times. The chain uses TRBV5-1 and TRBJ2-3, with 7 bases aligning to TRBD2. This CDR3 has 18 amino acids. The germline V gene has CDR1 SGHRS and CDR2 YFSETQ. The V gene end was trimmed by 3 bases and the J gene end by 1 base; junction bases not matched to a gene: 14. DNA for the CDR3: TGCGCCAGCAGCTCTTCTAGCGGACCCTCTACGGGCACAGATACGCAGTATTTT. This gives the protein CASSSSSGPSTGTDTQYF.

The chain uses TRBV19 and TRBJ2-2; TRBD1 matches 11 bases. Germline V gene data show CDR1 as LNHDA and CDR2 as SQIVND (reference sequence). The junction had 10 bases not matched to a gene; V was cut back by 4 bases and J by 3 bases. There are 18 residues in the CDR3. CDR3 in amino acids: CASSTGQGVSAHTGELFF. CDR3 sequence (DNA): TGTGCCAGTAGTACGGGACAGGGGGTTTCCGCGCACACCGGGGAGCTGTTTTTT.

The chain recombines TRBV4-3 with TRBJ2-6; 9 bases are a match to TRBD1. The V and J ends lost 2 bases and 1 base, in that order; junction bases with no gene match: 6. CDR3 length: 18 residues. The germline V gene has CDR1 LGHNA and CDR2 YSLEER. CDR3 nucleotide sequence: TGCGCCAGCAGCCAAAAATCCGGGACAGGGTCTGGGGCCAACGTCCTGACTTTC. It encodes CASSQKSGTGSGANVLTF.

This clonotype occurred a few times. V gene TRBV28 combines with J gene TRBJ1-4; 7 bases agree with TRBD1. V lost 4 bases to trimming and J lost 9 bases; unmatched junction nucleotides: 14. CDR3 length equals 16 residues. Per the germline V gene, CDR1 is MDHEN and CDR2 is SYDVKM. DNA for the CDR3: TGTGCCAGCAGTTACGGCCCCCGGGACAGAAATAAAAAACTGTTTTTT. Amino acid sequence: CASSYGPRDRNKKLFF. Together with reference TRBV28 and TRBJ1-4, the CDR3 gives the full variable domain: DVKVTQSSRYLVKRTGEKVFLECVQDMDHENMFWYRQDPGLGLRLIYFSYDVKMKEKGDIPEGYSVSREKKERFSLILESASTNQTSMYLCASSYGPRDRNKKLFFGSGTQLSVL.

J is TRBJ2-2 and V is TRBV29-1; no firm D call. The ends were cut back, 8 bases at V and 2 bases at J, with 15 bases in the middle. CDR3 length: 14 residues. Germline V gene sequence: CDR1 SQVTM, CDR2 ANQGSEA. CDR3 bases: TGCAGCCCTATCCCACCTCTAAACACCGGGGAGCTGTTTTTT. This gives the protein CSPIPPLNTGELFF.

This clonotype was seen repeatedly, ten times or more. The V gene is TRBV7-6, the J gene TRBJ2-5; 7 nucleotides match TRBD1. The J segment lost 1 base and the V segment lost 0 bases, leaving 2 bases of the junction unmatched. The CDR3 extends over 15 amino acids. Germline values: CDR1 SGHVS, CDR2 FNYEAQ. The CDR3 DNA is TGTGCCAGCAGCTTAGCAGGGGGCGTCCAAGAGACCCAGTACTTC. Amino acid sequence: CASSLAGGVQETQYF.

The rearrangement joins TRBV5-1 to TRBJ2-5, with TRBD2 matching 11 bases. Trimming removed 4 bases from V and 2 bases from J; junction bases left unmatched: 10. CDR1 is SGHRS and CDR2 is YFSETQ in the germline V gene. CDR3 length equals 17 residues. The CDR3 loop is CASSTGTSGGAQETQYF. The DNA of the CDR3 is TGCGCCAGCAGCACCGGGACTAGCGGAGGGGCTCAAGAGACCCAGTACTTC. The full variable domain, its missing parts supplied by reference TRBV5-1 and TRBJ2-5, is KAGVTQTPRYLIKTRGQQVTLSCSPISGHRSVSWYQQTPGQGLQFLFEYFSETQRNKGNFPGRFSGRQFSNSRSEMNVSTLELGDSALYLCASSTGTSGGAQETQYFGPGTRLLVL.